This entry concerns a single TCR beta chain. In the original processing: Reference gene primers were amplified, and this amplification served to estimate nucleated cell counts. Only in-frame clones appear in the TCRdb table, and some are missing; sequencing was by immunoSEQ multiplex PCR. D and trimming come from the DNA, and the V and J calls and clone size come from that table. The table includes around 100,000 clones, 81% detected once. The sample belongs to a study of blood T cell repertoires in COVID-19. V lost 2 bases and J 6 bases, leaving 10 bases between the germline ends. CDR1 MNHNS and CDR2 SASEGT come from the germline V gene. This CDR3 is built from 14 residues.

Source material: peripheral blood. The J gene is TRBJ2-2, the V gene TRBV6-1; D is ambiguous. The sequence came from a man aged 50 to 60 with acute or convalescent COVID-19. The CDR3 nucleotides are TGTGCCAGCAGTGAAATGTTTCGGGCCGGGGAGCTGTTTTTT. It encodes CASSEMFRAGELFF.